This is a list of T cell receptor beta chains from one sample in a study of blood T cell repertoires in COVID-19. TCRdb keeps only in-frame clones here, not all; method: immunoSEQ multiplex PCR. The table has around 300,000 clones, approximately 85% seen once; the top ten hold just over 7%. Sequenced sample: peripheral blood. The receptors were gathered from a human donor in a cohort sampled during active COVID-19. CDR3s include the opening cysteine and the closing phenylalanine or tryptophan. Each record gives: D gene, V gene, J gene, clone size, CDR3 DNA, CDR3 protein. A D gene is named only where the DNA matches it firmly. Clone size is not always given. Where it is, it says once, few, many or a class for expanded clones.

.,TRBV27,TRBJ1-1,few,TGTGCCAGCAGTTTCACAGGGACGGAGACTGAAGCTTTCTTT,CASSFTGTETEAFF
.,TRBV9,TRBJ1-4,few,TGTGCCAGCAGAGCTGACAGAAGGTTGTGGGCAACTAATGAAAAACTGTTTTTT,CASRADRRLWATNEKLFF
TRBD1,TRBV5-1,TRBJ2-3,.,TGCGCCAGCAGTGGGACAGGACGAATCTTTTCAGATACGCAGTATTTT,CASSGTGRIFSDTQYF
TRBD1,TRBV12-3/TRBV12-4,TRBJ1-5,.,TGTGCCAGCACCGGACAGGGAAATCAGCCCCAGCATTTT,CASTGQGNQPQHF
.,TRBV4-2,TRBJ1-2,.,TGTGCCAGCAGCCAAGATAAGGAGCTATATGGCTACACCTTC,CASSQDKELYGYTF
TRBD2,TRBV6-1,TRBJ2-1,.,TGTGCCAGCAGTGGAGCTAGCGGGGATTACAATGAGCAGTTCTTC,CASSGASGDYNEQFF
.,TRBV12-3/TRBV12-4,TRBJ1-1,.,TGTGCCAGCAGTTTTTGGCAGAAATATGAAGCTTTCTTT,CASSFWQKYEAFF
TRBD2,TRBV9,TRBJ2-1,few,TGTGCCAGCAGCGTAAGTTTTAGCGGGGTGAATGAGCAGTTCTTC,CASSVSFSGVNEQFF
.,TRBV9,TRBJ2-6,.,TGTGCCAGCAGCCCCCGCCCCCCAGGGTATGGGTCCTCTGGGGCCAACGTCCTGACTTTC,CASSPRPPGYGSSGANVLTF
TRBD2,TRBV3-1/TRBV3-2,TRBJ2-5,.,TGTGCCAGCAGCCAAGAAAGGCAGCGGGGGGAGACCCAGTACTTC,CASSQERQRGETQYF
.,TRBV21-1,TRBJ2-2,.,TGTGCCAGCAGCAAAGCAACGGGGGGCGTTGATTTCGGGGAGCTGTTTTTT,CASSKATGGVDFGELFF
TRBD1,TRBV11-3,TRBJ1-1,.,TGTGCCAGCAGCTTGCATCAGGGGGAACAGAACACTGAAGCTTTCTTT,CASSLHQGEQNTEAFF
.,TRBV5-6,TRBJ2-4,.,TGTGCCAGCAGCTTGGGGCAGGTTCGTTCAAACATTCAGTACTTC,CASSLGQVRSNIQYF
TRBD1,TRBV6-5,TRBJ1-1,.,TGTGCCAGCAGTCAGACAGGGCGCCCCACTGAAGCTTTCTTT,CASSQTGRPTEAFF
TRBD1,TRBV15,TRBJ1-4,.,TGTGCCACCACGGTTCCGGAGACGATGACAGGGGGGAATGAAAAACTGTTTTTT,CATTVPETMTGGNEKLFF
.,TRBV30,TRBJ1-4,.,TGTGCCTGGAAGCCTAACGTTAATGAAAAACTGTTTTTT,CAWKPNVNEKLFF
TRBD2,TRBV9,TRBJ2-3,.,TGTGCCAGCAGCCCCTTCGGGGGGGCGACGGATACGCAGTATTTT,CASSPFGGATDTQYF
.,TRBV6-5,TRBJ1-1,.,TGTGCCAGCAGACACGGACAGTCGAACACTGAAGCTTTCTTT,CASRHGQSNTEAFF
TRBD1,TRBV5-1,TRBJ1-2,.,TGCGCCAGTTCCGAGGGGGACAGCCTTAACTATGGCTACACCTTC,CASSEGDSLNYGYTF
TRBD1,TRBV6-5,TRBJ1-5,.,TGTGCCAGCAGAAACAGGGGGCGGAATCAGCCCCAGCATTTT,CASRNRGRNQPQHF
.,TRBV25-1,TRBJ1-1,once,TGTGCCAGCAGCCGACAGACAGGTGAAGCTTTCTTT,CASSRQTGEAFF
.,TRBV19,TRBJ1-2,.,TGTGCCAGTAGTGTTAAGGACAGCAACCATGGCTACACCTTC,CASSVKDSNHGYTF
TRBD1,TRBV27,TRBJ2-5,.,TGTGCCAGCAGTTTACAGACAGGGGCGGGGGAGACCCAGTACTTC,CASSLQTGAGETQYF
TRBD1,TRBV28,TRBJ1-2,.,TGTGCCAGCAGTTTTCACCAGGGGGTTTATGGCTACACCTTC,CASSFHQGVYGYTF
TRBD1,TRBV5-8,TRBJ1-5,.,TGTGCCAGCAGCTCCGGGACAGGGGGCTTTCGGAGCAATCAGCCCCAGCATTTT,CASSSGTGGFRSNQPQHF
.,TRBV6-2/TRBV6-3,TRBJ2-1,.,TGTGCCAGCAGTTACCACAGAAGCTCCTACAATGAGCAGTTCTTC,CASSYHRSSYNEQFF
.,TRBV11-3,TRBJ2-2,.,TGTGCCAGCAGCTTACTCAGGGGCCGGGCCGGGGAGCTGTTTTTT,CASSLLRGRAGELFF
.,TRBV5-1,TRBJ1-1,.,TGCGCCAGCAGCTTGGGGAGGGGGAACACTGAAGCTTTCTTT,CASSLGRGNTEAFF
.,TRBV24-1,TRBJ1-2,few,TGTGCCACCAGTGGAGGGTACGGCTATGGCTACACCTTC,CATSGGYGYGYTF
.,TRBV27,TRBJ1-6,.,TGTGCCAGCCCGTGGGGGCGGGGGCCTATAATTCACCCCCCACTCTATCTGGGGGATCTCCACTTT,CASPWGRGPIIHPPLYLGDLHF